This T cell receptor (gamma chain) was observed in a study of γδ T cells in repeated Plasmodium falciparum infection. Study-level background: Sampling occurred at baseline, pre-infection for selected infections, and 21 days post-infection. Study-wide findings and caveats: Vdelta2-negative gammadelta repertoires, largely Vdelta1+, seemingly showed infection-driven waves of new clonal selection. Over time and infection, Vgamma9/Vdelta2+ repertoires remained highly stable and polyclonal.

CDR1 is GITISATS, CDR2 ISYDGTV, per germline (reference sequence). The CDR3 covers 17 residues. Vgamma9/Vdelta2+ and Vdelta2-negative gammadelta T cells were flow-sorted from PBMC for bulk sequencing. This clone was counted ten times or more. Its antigen is undetermined. With a far larger clone one base away, a read error is the likely cause. The sample has other DNA sequences that encode this CDR3 too. Sequencing covered both gamma and delta TCR chains per sample. TCRdb fed the multiplex PCR reads to CATT. The sample carries 20,000 to 30,000 gamma-chain clones, 3% recorded once. The chain couples TRGV9 to TRGJP. The source material was gamma-delta T cells from blood. This receptor was obtained from a pool of human donors (malaria-infected and uninfected, not separated). The CDR3 sequence is CALWEIPGWLGKKIKVF. Written as DNA, the CDR3 is TGCGCCTTGTGGGAGATCCCTGGTTGGTTGGGCAAAAAAATCAAGGTATTT.